Included here is one TCR beta chain sequence, with context. This CDR3 spans 15 amino acids. The authors' processing: Reference gene primer amplification yielded estimated nucleated cell counts. Using immunoSEQ multiplex PCR, the repertoire was profiled, and TCRdb retains in-frame clones only, with some absent. That table is the source of V, J and clone size, and D and trimming were worked out from the DNA. The repertoire includes 110,000 or so clones, more than 60% of them detected once, and roughly 2.7% sits in the top ten. The data derive from a study of blood T cell repertoires in COVID-19. On the study more broadly: Researchers got acute and convalescent COVID-19 samples from the United States, Italy and Spain.

The sequence was obtained from a man over 45 with acute or convalescent COVID-19. The chain uses TRBV21-1 and TRBJ2-7; TRBD2, the D gene given by the table, was not confirmed from the DNA. TRBV21-1 is an annotated pseudogene. Material for sequencing was peripheral blood. As DNA, the CDR3 is TGTGCCAGTCTCAACGGGGGGGAGGGATTCTACGAGCAGTACTTC. Translated, it gives CASLNGGEGFYEQYF.